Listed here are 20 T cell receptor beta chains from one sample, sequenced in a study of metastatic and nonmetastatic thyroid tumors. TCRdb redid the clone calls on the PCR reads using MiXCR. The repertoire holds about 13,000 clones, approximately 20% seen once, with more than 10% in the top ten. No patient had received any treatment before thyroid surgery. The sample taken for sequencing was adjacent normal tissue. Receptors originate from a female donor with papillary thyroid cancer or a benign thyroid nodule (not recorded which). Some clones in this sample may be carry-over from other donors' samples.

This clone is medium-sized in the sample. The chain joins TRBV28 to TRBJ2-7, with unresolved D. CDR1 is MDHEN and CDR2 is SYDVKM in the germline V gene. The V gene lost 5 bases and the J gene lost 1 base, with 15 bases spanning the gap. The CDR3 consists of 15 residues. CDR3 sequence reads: CASSPPASGSYEQYF. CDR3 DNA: TGTGCCAGCAGTCCCCCGGCTTCTGGGTCCTACGAGCAGTACTTC.

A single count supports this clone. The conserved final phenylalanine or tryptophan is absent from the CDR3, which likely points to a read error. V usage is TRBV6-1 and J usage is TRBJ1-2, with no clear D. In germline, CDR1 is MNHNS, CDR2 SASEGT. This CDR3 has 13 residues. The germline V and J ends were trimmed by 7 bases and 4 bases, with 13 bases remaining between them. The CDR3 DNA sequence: TGTGCCAGCAACCTAAGGTCCTCCTATGGCTACACCCTA. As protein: CASNLRSSYGYTL.

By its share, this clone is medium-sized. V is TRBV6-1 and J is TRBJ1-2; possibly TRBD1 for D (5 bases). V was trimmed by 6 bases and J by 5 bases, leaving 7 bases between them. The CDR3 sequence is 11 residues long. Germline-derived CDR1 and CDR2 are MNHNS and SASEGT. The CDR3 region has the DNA TGTGCCAGCAGCGGGGGTTATGGCTACACCTTC. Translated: CASSGGYGYTF.

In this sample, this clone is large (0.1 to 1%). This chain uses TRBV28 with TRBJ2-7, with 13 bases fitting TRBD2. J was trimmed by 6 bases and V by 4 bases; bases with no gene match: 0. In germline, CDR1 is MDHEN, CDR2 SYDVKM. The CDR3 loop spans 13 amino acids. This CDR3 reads CASSWTSGSEQYF. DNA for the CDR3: TGTGCCAGCAGTTGGACTAGCGGGAGCGAGCAGTACTTC.

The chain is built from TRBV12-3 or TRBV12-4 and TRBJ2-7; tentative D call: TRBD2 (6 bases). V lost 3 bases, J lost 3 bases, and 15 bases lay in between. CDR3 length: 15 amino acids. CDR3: CASSLSGLSNYEQYF. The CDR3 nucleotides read TGTGCCAGCAGTTTGTCGGGACTCTCAAACTACGAGCAGTACTTC.

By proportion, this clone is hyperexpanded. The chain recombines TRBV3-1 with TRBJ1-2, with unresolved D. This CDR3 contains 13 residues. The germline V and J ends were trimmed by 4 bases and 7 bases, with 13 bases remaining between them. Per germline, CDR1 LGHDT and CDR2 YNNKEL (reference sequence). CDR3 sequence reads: CASSPGEEAGYTF. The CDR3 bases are TGTGCCAGCAGCCCCGGGGAAGAGGCTGGCTACACCTTC.

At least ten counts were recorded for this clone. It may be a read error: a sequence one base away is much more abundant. This CDR3 is CASSHPQAGTQYF. For the CDR3, the DNA is TGCGCCAGCAGCCATCCACAGGCAGGTACGCAGTATTTT. The J gene is TRBJ2-3, the V gene TRBV4-1; D possibly corresponds to TRBD1 (5 bases). Looked up from germline, CDR1 is MGHRA and CDR2 is YSYEKL. The V and J ends lost 3 bases and 8 bases respectively, with 12 bases between them. CDR3 length equals 13 residues.

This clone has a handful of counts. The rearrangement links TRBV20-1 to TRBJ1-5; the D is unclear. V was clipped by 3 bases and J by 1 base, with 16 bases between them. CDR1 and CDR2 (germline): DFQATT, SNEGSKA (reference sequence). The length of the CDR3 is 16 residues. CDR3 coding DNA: TGCAGTGCTAGTTGGGGTCTAGGTAACAGCAATCAGCCCCAGCATTTT. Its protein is CSASWGLGNSNQPQHF.

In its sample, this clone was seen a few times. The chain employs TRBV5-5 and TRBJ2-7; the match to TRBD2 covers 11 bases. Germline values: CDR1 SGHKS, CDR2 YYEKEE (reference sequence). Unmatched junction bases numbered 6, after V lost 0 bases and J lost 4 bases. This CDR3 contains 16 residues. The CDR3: CASSLAPSGGLYEQYF. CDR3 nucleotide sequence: TGTGCCAGCAGCTTGGCCCCTAGCGGGGGGCTGTACGAGCAGTACTTC.

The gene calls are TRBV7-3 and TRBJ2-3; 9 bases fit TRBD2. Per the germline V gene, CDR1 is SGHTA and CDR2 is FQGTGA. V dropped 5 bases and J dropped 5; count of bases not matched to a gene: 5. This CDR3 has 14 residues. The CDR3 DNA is TGTGCCAGCAGCGTACTAGCGGGTGTAGATACGCAGTATTTT. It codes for CASSVLAGVDTQYF.

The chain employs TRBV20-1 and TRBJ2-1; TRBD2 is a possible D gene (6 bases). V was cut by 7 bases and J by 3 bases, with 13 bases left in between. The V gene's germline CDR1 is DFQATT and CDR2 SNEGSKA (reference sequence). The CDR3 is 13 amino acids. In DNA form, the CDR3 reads TGCAGTGGCGGGACTGCAAACTACAATGAGCAGTTCTTC. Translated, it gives CSGGTANYNEQFF.

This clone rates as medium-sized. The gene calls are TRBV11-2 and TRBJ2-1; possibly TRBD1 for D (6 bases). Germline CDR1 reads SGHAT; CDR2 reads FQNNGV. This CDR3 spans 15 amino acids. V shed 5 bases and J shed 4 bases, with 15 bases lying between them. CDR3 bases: TGTGCCAGCAGCCTAGGGGGTGGCTTTTACAATGAGCAGTTCTTC. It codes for CASSLGGGFYNEQFF.

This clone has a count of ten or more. The CDR3 nucleotides read TGCAGCTCCCGATTCCAAAGGGAGACCCAGTACTTC. Its protein product is CSSRFQRETQYF. The V and J genes are TRBV29-1 and TRBJ2-5; the D is unclear. Germline assignment: CDR1 SQVTM and CDR2 ANQGSEA. Trimming cost V 8 bases and J 5 bases, with 15 bases left between them. CDR3 length equals 12 residues.

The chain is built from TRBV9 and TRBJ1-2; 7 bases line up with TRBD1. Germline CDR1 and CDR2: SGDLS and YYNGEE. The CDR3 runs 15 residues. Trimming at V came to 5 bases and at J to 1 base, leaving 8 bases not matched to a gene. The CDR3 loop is CASSDYRGLNYGYTF. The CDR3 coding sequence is TGTGCCAGCAGTGACTACAGGGGACTTAACTATGGCTACACCTTC.

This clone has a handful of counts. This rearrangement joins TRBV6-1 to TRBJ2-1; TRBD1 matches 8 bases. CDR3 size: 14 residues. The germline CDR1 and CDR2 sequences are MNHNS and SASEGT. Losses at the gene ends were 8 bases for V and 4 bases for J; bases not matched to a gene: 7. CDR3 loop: CASGPTGAYNEQFF. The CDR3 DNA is TGTGCCAGCGGTCCGACAGGGGCATACAATGAGCAGTTCTTC.

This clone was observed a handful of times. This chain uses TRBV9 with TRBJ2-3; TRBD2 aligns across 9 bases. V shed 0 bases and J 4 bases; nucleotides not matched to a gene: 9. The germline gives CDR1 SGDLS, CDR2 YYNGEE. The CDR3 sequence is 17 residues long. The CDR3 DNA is TGTGCCAGCAGCGTAGCTAGCGGGGCTTCGATATCAGATACGCAGTATTTT. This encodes CASSVASGASISDTQYF.

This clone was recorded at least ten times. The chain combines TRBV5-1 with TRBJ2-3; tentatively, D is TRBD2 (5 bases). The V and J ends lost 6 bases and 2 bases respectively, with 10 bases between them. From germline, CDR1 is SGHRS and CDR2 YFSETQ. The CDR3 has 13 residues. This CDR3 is CASKRGPTDTQYF. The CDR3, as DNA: TGCGCCAGCAAAAGAGGGCCCACAGATACGCAGTATTTT.

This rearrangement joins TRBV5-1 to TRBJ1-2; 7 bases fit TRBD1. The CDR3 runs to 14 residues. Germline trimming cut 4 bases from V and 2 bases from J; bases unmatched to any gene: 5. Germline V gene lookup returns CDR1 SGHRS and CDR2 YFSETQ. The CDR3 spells CASSPQGTNYGYTF. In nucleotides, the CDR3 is TGCGCCAGCAGCCCACAGGGGACGAACTATGGCTACACCTTC.

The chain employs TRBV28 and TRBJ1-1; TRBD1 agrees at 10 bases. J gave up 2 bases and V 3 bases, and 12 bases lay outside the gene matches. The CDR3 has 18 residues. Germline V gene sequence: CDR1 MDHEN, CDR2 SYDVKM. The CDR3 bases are TGTGCCAGCAGTTTTCTCTGGCAGGGACAGGGGACCAACACTGAAGCTTTCTTT. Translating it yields CASSFLWQGQGTNTEAFF.

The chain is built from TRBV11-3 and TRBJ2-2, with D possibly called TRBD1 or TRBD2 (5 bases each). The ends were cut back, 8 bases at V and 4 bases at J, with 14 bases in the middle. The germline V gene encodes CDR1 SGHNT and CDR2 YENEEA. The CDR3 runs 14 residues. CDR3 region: CASCRDLITGELFF. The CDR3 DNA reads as TGTGCCAGCTGCCGGGACCTCATCACCGGGGAGCTGTTTTTT.